Given below is one TCR beta chain in context. The data originate from a study of blood T cell repertoires in COVID-19. Study at large: COVID-19 samples from acute and convalescent phases originated in the United States, Italy and Spain. The cDNA or gDNA used as material had been derived from T cells, B-cell-depleted T cells, or PBMCs.

The CDR3 extends over 14 amino acids. The germline V gene has CDR1 LNHNV and CDR2 YYDKDF (reference sequence). V dropped 8 bases and J dropped 3 bases, with 16 bases sitting between them. In the authors' methods: The authors estimated nucleated cell counts from reference gene primer amplification. Sequencing was performed with immunoSEQ multiplex PCR; in TCRdb, only in-frame clones are kept and a portion is missing. For V, J and clone size, that table is used; D and trimming come from the DNA. The table records around 130,000 clones, around 87% of them present only once. The receptor's source is a human donor in a cohort sampled during active COVID-19. Sequenced: peripheral blood. This sequence joins TRBV15 and TRBJ1-2, with a tentative D call TRBD1 (5 bases). In DNA form, the CDR3 reads TGTGCCACCTCTCCGGAGGGGCCAGACTATGGCTACACCTTC. This gives the protein CATSPEGPDYGYTF.